The source of this T cell receptor (beta chain) is a study of T cell responses to AZD1222 COVID-19 vaccine. Repertoires were generated with immunoSEQ multiplex PCR, while TCRdb's copy carries only in-frame clones and drops some. The table lists approximately 160,000 clones, 93% of them singletons. Germline CDR1 is SQVTM and CDR2 is ANQGSEA. The V and J ends lost 4 bases and 5 bases, in that order; junction bases with no gene match: 5. The length of the CDR3 is 13 residues. This clone appeared once. The chain employs TRBV29-1 and TRBJ2-7, with TRBD1 matching over 10 bases. The clonotype was recovered from an adult in good health. The starting material was peripheral blood, obtained on day 0 of AZD1222 vaccination. This CDR3 reads CSVARDRGNEQYF. The CDR3 region has the DNA TGCAGCGTTGCCAGGGACAGGGGCAACGAGCAGTACTTC.